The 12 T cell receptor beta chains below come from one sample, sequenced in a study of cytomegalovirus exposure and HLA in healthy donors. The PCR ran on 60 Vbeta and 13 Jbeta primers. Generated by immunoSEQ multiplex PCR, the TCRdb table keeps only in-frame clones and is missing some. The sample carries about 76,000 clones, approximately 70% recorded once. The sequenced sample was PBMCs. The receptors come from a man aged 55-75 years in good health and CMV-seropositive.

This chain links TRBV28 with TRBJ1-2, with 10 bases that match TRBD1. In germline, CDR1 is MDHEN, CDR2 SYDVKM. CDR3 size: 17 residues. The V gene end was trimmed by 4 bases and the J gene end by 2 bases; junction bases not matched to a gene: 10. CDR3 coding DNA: TGTGCCAGCAGTTCCTACCGGGACAGGGGTACGAACTATGGCTACACCTTC. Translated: CASSSYRDRGTNYGYTF.

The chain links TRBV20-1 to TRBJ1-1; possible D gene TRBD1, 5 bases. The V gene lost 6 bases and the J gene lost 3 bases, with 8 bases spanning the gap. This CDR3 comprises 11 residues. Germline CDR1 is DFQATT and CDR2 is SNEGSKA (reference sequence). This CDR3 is CSADSYTEAFF. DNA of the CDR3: TGCAGTGCCGACAGTTACACTGAAGCTTTCTTT.

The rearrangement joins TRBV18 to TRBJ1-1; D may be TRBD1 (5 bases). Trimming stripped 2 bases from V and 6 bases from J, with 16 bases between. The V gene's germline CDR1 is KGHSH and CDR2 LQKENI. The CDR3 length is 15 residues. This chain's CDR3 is CASSPAGTGYAEAFF. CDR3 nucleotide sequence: TGTGCCAGCTCACCAGCGGGGACGGGGTATGCTGAAGCTTTCTTT.

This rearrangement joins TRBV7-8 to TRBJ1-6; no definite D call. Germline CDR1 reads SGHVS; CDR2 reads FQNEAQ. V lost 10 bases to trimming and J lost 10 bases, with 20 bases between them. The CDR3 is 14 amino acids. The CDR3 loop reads CAISDGPPVSPLHF. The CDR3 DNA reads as TGTGCCATTTCAGATGGTCCCCCTGTGTCACCCCTCCACTTT.

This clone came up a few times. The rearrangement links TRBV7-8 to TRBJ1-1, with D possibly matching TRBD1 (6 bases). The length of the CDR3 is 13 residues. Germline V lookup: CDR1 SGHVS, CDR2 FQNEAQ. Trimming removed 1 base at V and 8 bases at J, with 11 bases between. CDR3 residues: CASSLGITGEAFF. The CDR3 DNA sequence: TGTGCCAGCAGCTTAGGAATCACAGGGGAAGCTTTCTTT.

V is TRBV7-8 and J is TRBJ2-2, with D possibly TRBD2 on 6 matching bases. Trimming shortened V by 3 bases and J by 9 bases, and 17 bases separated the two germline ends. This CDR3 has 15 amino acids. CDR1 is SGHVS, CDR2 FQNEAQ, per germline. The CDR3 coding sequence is TGTGCCAGCAGCTTTTCACAGGTGGGAGGCCGGGAGCTGTTTTTT. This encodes CASSFSQVGGRELFF.

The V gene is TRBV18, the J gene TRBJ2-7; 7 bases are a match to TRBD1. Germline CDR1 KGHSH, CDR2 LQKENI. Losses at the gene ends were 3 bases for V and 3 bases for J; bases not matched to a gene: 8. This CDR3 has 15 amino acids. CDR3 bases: TGTGCCAGCTCACCTCGACAGGGCGGGTACTACGAGCAGTACTTC. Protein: CASSPRQGGYYEQYF.

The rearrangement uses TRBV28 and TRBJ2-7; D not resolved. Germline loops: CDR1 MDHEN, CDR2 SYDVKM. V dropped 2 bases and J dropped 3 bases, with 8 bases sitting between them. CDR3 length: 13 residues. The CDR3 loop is CASSLTDLYEQYF. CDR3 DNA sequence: TGTGCCAGCAGTTTAACAGACCTCTACGAGCAGTACTTC.

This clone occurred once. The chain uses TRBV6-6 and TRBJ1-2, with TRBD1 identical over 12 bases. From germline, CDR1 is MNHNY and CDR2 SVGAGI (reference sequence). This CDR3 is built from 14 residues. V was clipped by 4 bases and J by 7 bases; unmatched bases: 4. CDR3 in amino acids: CASSLGQGARGYTF. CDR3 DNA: TGTGCCAGCAGTTTGGGACAGGGGGCGCGTGGCTACACCTTC.

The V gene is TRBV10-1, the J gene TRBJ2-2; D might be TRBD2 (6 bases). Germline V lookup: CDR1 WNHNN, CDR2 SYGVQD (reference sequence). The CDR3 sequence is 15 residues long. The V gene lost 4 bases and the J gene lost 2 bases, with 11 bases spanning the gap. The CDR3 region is CASSAGGGNTGELFF. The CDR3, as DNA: TGCGCCAGCAGTGCTGGGGGAGGAAACACCGGGGAGCTGTTTTTT.

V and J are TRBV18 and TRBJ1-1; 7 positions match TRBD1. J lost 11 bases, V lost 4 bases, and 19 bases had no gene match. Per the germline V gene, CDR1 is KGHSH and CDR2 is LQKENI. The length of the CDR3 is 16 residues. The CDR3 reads CASSLQGVEGAVGAFF. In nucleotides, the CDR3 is TGTGCCAGCTCACTGCAAGGTGTGGAGGGGGCAGTTGGGGCTTTCTTT. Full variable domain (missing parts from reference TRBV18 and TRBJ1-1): NAGVMQNPRHLVRRRGQEARLRCSPMKGHSHVYWYRQLPEEGLKFMVYLQKENIIDESGMPKERFSAEFPKEGPSILRIQQVVRGDSAAYFCASSLQGVEGAVGAFFGQGTRLTVV.

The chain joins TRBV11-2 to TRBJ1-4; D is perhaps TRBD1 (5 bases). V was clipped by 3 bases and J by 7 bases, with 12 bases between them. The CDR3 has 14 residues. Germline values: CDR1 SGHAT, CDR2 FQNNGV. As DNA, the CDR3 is TGTGCCAGCAGCTTCGGTCAGGGTGGTGAAAAACTGTTTTTT. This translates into CASSFGQGGEKLFF. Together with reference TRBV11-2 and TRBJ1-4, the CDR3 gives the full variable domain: EAGVAQSPRYKIIEKRQSVAFWCNPISGHATLYWYQQILGQGPKLLIQFQNNGVVDDSQLPKDRFSAERLKGVDSTLKIQPAKLEDSAVYLCASSFGQGGEKLFFGSGTQLSVL.